The 4 T cell receptor beta chains reported below all come from one sample, sequenced in a study of liver allograft versus peripheral blood T cells (dated by TCRdb to 2020 to 2021). As for the study more broadly: The study compared the T cell receptor repertoires present in transplanted livers with the repertoires present in the peripheral blood of liver transplant recipients.

The listed sequencing device is Illumina MiSeq. The public reads were reanalyzed by TCRdb: fastp trimming at Q25, MiXCR alignment, in-frame beta chains only. Each entry merges the rows of one CDR3 protein and shows their most common DNA and genes. The sample data list some 16,000 distinct CDR3 sequences, and approximately 20% of these were observed just once. Roughly an eighth of the sample rests with the top ten. These receptor sequences come from a human patient who had a liver transplant. In transplant recipients, some T cells may be of donor rather than host origin.

This clonotype was found many times. The chain recombines TRBV9 with TRBJ1-3; the D is unclear. The CDR3 loop spans 15 amino acids. CDR1 SGDLS and CDR2 YYNGEE come from the germline V gene. V was clipped by 0 bases and J by 4 bases, with 11 bases between them. CDR3 sequence: CASSVDYGVGNTIYF. Written as DNA, the CDR3 is TGTGCCAGCAGCGTAGATTACGGGGTCGGAAACACCATATATTTT.

V and J are TRBV24-1 and TRBJ2-5; 7 bases agree with TRBD2. This CDR3 spans 14 amino acids. Germline V gene sequence: CDR1 KGHDR, CDR2 SFDVKD. The V segment lost 4 bases and the J segment 4 bases; nucleotides outside the gene matches: 5. CDR3: CATSESGGRETQYF. The CDR3 DNA reads TGTGCCACCAGTGAGTCGGGGGGTCGAGAGACCCAGTACTTC.

The chain combines TRBV7-9 with TRBJ2-7; TRBD1 agrees at 8 bases. The CDR3 is 15 residues long. The J segment lost 5 bases and the V segment lost 1 base, leaving 7 bases of the junction unmatched. CDR1 SEHNR and CDR2 FQNEAQ come from the germline V gene (reference sequence). The CDR3 DNA reads TGTGCCAGCAGCTTAGGGTCAGGGGGCTACCACGAGCAGTACTTC. It codes for CASSLGSGGYHEQYF.

This clonotype was recorded many times. The chain carries TRBV19 and TRBJ2-3; D is ambiguous. Germline CDR1 is LNHDA and CDR2 is SQIVND (reference sequence). The CDR3 length is 13 residues. Trimming shortened V by 4 bases and J by 12 bases, and 17 bases separated the two germline ends. CDR3 bases: TGTGCCAGTAGTACGTCCCGGGCCGTAAGTCAGTATTTT. Amino acid sequence: CASSTSRAVSQYF.